Described below is a single T cell receptor (beta chain) sequence and its context. Which antigen it targets is not known. Per-base qualities were not stored, and no clone one base away is much larger. This sample is part of a study of blood T cell repertoires in COVID-19 (dated by TCRdb to the early 2020s). Turning to the overall study: Samples covering the acute and convalescent phases of COVID-19 were provided by collaborators in the United States, Italy and Spain. The prospective study material was composed of cDNA or gDNA derived from T cells, B-cell-depleted T cells, or PBMCs. Subjects who had been exposed to COVID-19, were actively infected with it, or had recovered from it provided the deeply sampled blood TCRbeta repertoires that made up the dataset. The repertoires were made available in a free public database intended to serve as a resource for research on the immune response to SARS-CoV-2. Samples came from the ongoing ImmuneRACE study (first 160 participants) plus 1,254 subjects from 6 global collaborators. A de-identified subject ID, COVID-19 status, age in years and sex were almost always included in the sample metadata. Where HLA class I and class II types were available, the types were taken from metadata supplied by the sample provider, not from assay-based typing. Beyond this particular receptor, the publication reports: The amount of clinical and demographic metadata varied by source and participant and was provided uncurated.

The collaborating institutions used their own protocols to collect whole blood in K2EDTA tubes. For TCRbeta analysis, collaborators shipped samples in one of three forms: frozen whole blood, isolated PBMCs, or DNA extracted from either of those sample types. The germline ends are 14 bases apart after V is trimmed by 1 base and J by 10 bases. From its cysteine to its phenylalanine, the CDR3 spans 14 amino acids. Only the CDR3 DNA stays, 42 bases, in frame from base 1. CDR1 and CDR2 are drawn from the germline V gene: LGHNA, YSLEER. TCRbeta CDR3 regions were amplified from genomic DNA using the immunoSEQ Assay, a bias-controlled multiplex PCR. In the source study's methods: Within the assay, amplification of reference gene primers was used to estimate how many nucleated cells each sample contained. To quantify the absolute abundance of each unique TCRbeta CDR3 rearrangement, sequence reads were collapsed and filtered. For each sample, productive Simpson clonality was calculated as the square root of Simpson's diversity index across productive rearrangements. TCRdb mirrors the immuneACCESS table, restricted to in-frame sequences. Some clones are absent from its copies; in checked studies, under half trace to an unresolved V gene, and the reason for the others is unknown. The D gene and trimming were derived from the DNA, and the V and J assignments and clone size from that table. This sample gives around 300,000 clones in total; around four fifths of them show up just once. The biggest ten clones account for 2.5% to 3% of the sample.

This clonotype originated in a young man with active or convalescent COVID-19. Input material: peripheral blood. Recombination joined TRBV4-3 with TRBJ2-1, with the D gene not clear enough to name. The DNA sequence follows: TGCGCCAGCAGCCAAGGAGCTTCCTCATGGGAGCAGTTCTTC. It translates to CASSQGASSWEQFF.